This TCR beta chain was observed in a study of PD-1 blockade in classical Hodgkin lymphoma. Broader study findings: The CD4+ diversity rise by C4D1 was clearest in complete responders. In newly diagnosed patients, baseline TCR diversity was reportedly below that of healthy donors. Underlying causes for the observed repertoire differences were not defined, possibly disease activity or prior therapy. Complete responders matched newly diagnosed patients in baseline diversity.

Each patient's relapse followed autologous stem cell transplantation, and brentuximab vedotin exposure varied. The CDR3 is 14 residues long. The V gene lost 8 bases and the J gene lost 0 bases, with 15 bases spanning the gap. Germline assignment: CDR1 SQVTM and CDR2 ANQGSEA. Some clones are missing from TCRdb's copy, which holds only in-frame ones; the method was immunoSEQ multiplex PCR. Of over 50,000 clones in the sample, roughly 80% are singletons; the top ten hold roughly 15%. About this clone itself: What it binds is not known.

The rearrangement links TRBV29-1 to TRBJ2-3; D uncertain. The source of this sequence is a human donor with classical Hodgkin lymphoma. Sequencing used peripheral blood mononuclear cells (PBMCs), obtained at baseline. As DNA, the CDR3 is TGCAGCACACGACTGGGAACTAGCACAGATACGCAGTATTTT. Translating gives CSTRLGTSTDTQYF.